This T cell receptor (beta chain) stems from a study of technical replicates of blood from a handful of donors. Data came from immunoSEQ multiplex PCR; TCRdb stores just in-frame clones and leaves some out. The data show approximately 49,000 clones, roughly 92% seen once. The CDR3 has 15 amino acids. With 2 bases clipped from V and 3 bases from J, the junction kept 6 bases outside the gene matches. In germline, CDR1 is SGHTA, CDR2 FQGNSA. The source of this sequence is a human donor in good health. Some clones in this sample may be carry-over from other donors' samples. Sequenced input: PBMCs. The gene calls are TRBV7-2 and TRBJ2-7, with TRBD2 identical over 8 bases. DNA of the CDR3: TGTGCCAGCAGCTTAATGCTAGCGGGTAGCTACGAGCAGTACTTC. Translation gives CASSLMLAGSYEQYF.